The 20 T cell receptor beta chains in this list originate from one sample, sequenced in a study of T cell repertoires in cytomegalovirus infection. TCRdb passed the reads through MiXCR, listing each CDR3 protein once. The table includes under 250,000 distinct CDR3 sequences, around 6.4% detected once. Material: PBMCs. These receptors came from a human donor in good health (CMV status not recorded). Some clones in this sample may be carry-over from other donors' samples.

This clonotype was seen ten or more times. The gene calls are TRBV6-1 and TRBJ2-7; 9 bases match TRBD2. The CDR3 length is 15 residues. The germline CDR1 and CDR2 sequences are MNHNS and SASEGT. V trimming: 4 bases; J trimming: 0 bases; junction bases outside the gene matches: 4. CDR3 residues: CASSALAGSSYEQYF. The CDR3 DNA reads TGTGCCAGCAGTGCTCTAGCGGGAAGCTCCTACGAGCAGTACTTC.

There are many counts of this clonotype. The chain carries TRBV29-1 and TRBJ2-4, with D unclear. The CDR3 consists of 13 residues. Trimming pared 5 bases from V and 2 bases from J, leaving 10 bases between. The germline V gene has CDR1 SQVTM and CDR2 ANQGSEA. The CDR3 DNA reads as TGCAGCGTTCAATCTGCCACCAAAAACATTCAGTACTTC. Its translation is CSVQSATKNIQYF. Together with reference TRBV29-1 and TRBJ2-4, the CDR3 gives the full variable domain: SAVISQKPSRDICQRGTSLTIQCQVDSQVTMMFWYRQQPGQSLTLIATANQGSEATYESGFVIDKFPISRPNLTFSTLTVSNMSPEDSSIYLCSVQSATKNIQYFGAGTRLSVL.

V is TRBV6-6 and J is TRBJ2-2; D is perhaps TRBD2 (6 bases). V was shortened by 2 bases and J by 6 bases, with 16 bases between the two germline ends. The CDR3 covers 16 residues. The V gene's germline CDR1 is MNHNY and CDR2 SVGAGI (reference sequence). DNA for the CDR3: TGTGCCAGCAGTTACGGCGCGGGGTTGGTATCCGGGGAGCTGTTTTTT. This sequence encodes CASSYGAGLVSGELFF.

The chain combines TRBV10-3 with TRBJ1-1; 8 nucleotides align to TRBD1. CDR3 size: 14 residues. Germline CDR1 reads ENHRY; CDR2 reads SYGVKD. J gave up 3 bases and V 7 bases, and 7 bases lay outside the gene matches. The CDR3 region is CAINPTGADTEAFF. The DNA for the CDR3 is TGTGCCATCAACCCGACAGGGGCGGACACTGAAGCTTTCTTT.

This clonotype was seen at least ten times. This chain uses TRBV28 with TRBJ2-7; TRBD2 agrees at 12 bases. The trim removed 8 bases at V and 3 bases at J, leaving 11 bases unmatched. Per the germline V gene, CDR1 is MDHEN and CDR2 is SYDVKM. The CDR3 totals 16 residues. CDR3 residues: CASHGSSGGDYYEQYF. The CDR3 region has the DNA TGTGCCAGCCATGGGTCTAGCGGGGGGGATTACTACGAGCAGTACTTC.

This clonotype has at least ten counts. The chain couples TRBV29-1 to TRBJ2-1; unclear D gene. Germline V gives CDR1 SQVTM, CDR2 ANQGSEA. The V gene lost 2 bases and the J gene lost 10 bases, with 18 bases spanning the gap. This CDR3 spans 14 amino acids. The CDR3 reads CSVESGVFSEEQFF. The DNA for the CDR3 is TGCAGCGTTGAATCCGGCGTCTTTAGTGAGGAGCAGTTCTTC.

The CDR3 loop is CASSEGGIQETQYF. As DNA, the CDR3 is TGTGCCAGTAGCGAGGGAGGAATCCAAGAGACCCAGTACTTC. The chain has TRBV19 and TRBJ2-5; tentatively, D is TRBD2 (6 bases). Germline V lookup: CDR1 LNHDA, CDR2 SQIVND (reference sequence). Trimming pared 6 bases from V and 1 base from J, leaving 12 bases between. The CDR3 has 14 amino acids.

This clonotype was seen at least ten times. The genes are TRBV2 and TRBJ1-2, with a tentative D call TRBD1 (5 bases). Germline-derived CDR1 and CDR2 are SNHLY and FYNNEI. Trimming cost V 6 bases and J 4 bases, with 15 bases left between them. The CDR3 spans 14 residues. CDR3 nucleotides: TGTGCCAGCAGGAGCTTCCGGGACTTCTATGGCTACACCTTC. It translates to CASRSFRDFYGYTF.

V usage is TRBV7-6 and J usage is TRBJ1-4; D is perhaps TRBD1 (6 bases). V lost 5 bases and J 7 bases, leaving 20 bases between the germline ends. In germline, CDR1 is SGHVS, CDR2 FNYEAQ. The CDR3 is 16 amino acids. The CDR3 region is CASSDLPGAVGEKLFF. The CDR3 nucleotides read TGTGCCAGCAGCGACCTCCCGGGGGCAGTTGGTGAAAAACTGTTTTTT.

The genes are TRBV9 and TRBJ2-7, with 8 nucleotides matching TRBD1. CDR3 length: 15 amino acids. The J segment lost 0 bases and the V segment lost 4 bases, leaving 6 bases of the junction unmatched. Germline V gene lookup returns CDR1 SGDLS and CDR2 YYNGEE. In DNA, the CDR3 is TGTGCCAGCAGCACCGGGACAGGCGTCTCCTACGAGCAGTACTTC. Translating gives CASSTGTGVSYEQYF.

This clonotype showed up many times. V is TRBV6-5 and J is TRBJ2-3; D remains ambiguous. Trimming removed 2 bases from V and 0 bases from J, with 9 bases in between. The CDR3 spans 15 residues. Germline loops: CDR1 MNHEY, CDR2 SVGAGI. CDR3 sequence: CASSYRPASTDTQYF. For the CDR3, the DNA is TGTGCCAGCAGTTACCGGCCTGCCAGCACAGATACGCAGTATTTT.

Many counts were recorded for this clonotype. V is TRBV9 and J is TRBJ1-2, with a tentative D call TRBD1 (5 bases). CDR3 length equals 17 residues. V shed 0 bases and J shed 1 base, with 16 bases lying between them. CDR1 and CDR2 (germline): SGDLS, YYNGEE. The CDR3 spells CASSVGGWQDNNYGYTF. CDR3 sequence (DNA): TGTGCCAGCAGCGTAGGGGGTTGGCAGGACAATAACTATGGCTACACCTTC.

This clonotype was seen many times. This sequence joins TRBV6-2 or TRBV6-3 and TRBJ1-1; 7 bases agree with TRBD1. The trim removed 5 bases at V and 8 bases at J, leaving 5 bases unmatched. The CDR3 is 12 amino acids. Germline values: CDR1 MNHEY, CDR2 SVGEGT. This CDR3 is CASSKPGQEAFF. In DNA, the CDR3 is TGTGCCAGCAGTAAGCCGGGACAGGAAGCTTTCTTT.

This clonotype has a count of ten or more. The genes are TRBV6-2 or TRBV6-3 and TRBJ1-3; D remains unclear. The V end was cut by 0 bases, the J end by 4 bases, with 13 bases between. The germline V gene has CDR1 MNHEY and CDR2 SVGEGT. The CDR3 sequence is 16 residues long. The CDR3 sequence is CASSYSDARMGNTIYF. CDR3 nucleotides: TGTGCCAGCAGTTACTCGGACGCCCGAATGGGAAACACCATATATTTT.

In this sample, this clonotype turned up a few times. The J gene is TRBJ1-4, the V gene TRBV7-9, with a tentative D call TRBD1 (5 bases). V lost 8 bases, J lost 5 bases, and 18 bases lay in between. The length of the CDR3 is 15 residues. CDR1 is SEHNR and CDR2 is FQNEAQ in the germline V gene (reference sequence). CDR3 loop: CASLPQGGENEKLFF. The CDR3 DNA follows: TGTGCCAGCCTCCCTCAGGGAGGGGAGAATGAAAAACTGTTTTTT.

This clonotype has ten or more counts. This sequence joins TRBV6-1 and TRBJ2-6; D is undetermined. This CDR3 is 15 amino acids long. Per germline, CDR1 MNHNS and CDR2 SASEGT. V was shortened by 5 bases and J by 0 bases, with 8 bases between the two germline ends. In DNA, the CDR3 is TGTGCCAGCAGTTCACCCCTCTCTGGGGCCAACGTCCTGACTTTC. The encoded protein is CASSSPLSGANVLTF.

There are many counts of this clonotype. The chain employs TRBV29-1 and TRBJ1-2; possible D gene TRBD1, 5 bases. The V and J ends lost 4 bases and 0 bases respectively, with 15 bases between them. Germline CDR1 and CDR2: SQVTM and ANQGSEA. The CDR3 extends over 15 amino acids. CDR3 in DNA: TGCAGCGTTGCAGGTATTCAGGGCACTAACTATGGCTACACCTTC. This codes for CSVAGIQGTNYGYTF.

Note on this clonotype: A much larger clone lies a single base off, so this may be a read error. The CDR3 does not close with the conserved phenylalanine or tryptophan, likely indicating a read error. The chain joins TRBV29-1 to TRBJ2-5; 7 bases map to TRBD1. Trimming removed 6 bases from V and 5 bases from J; junction bases left unmatched: 6. CDR1 is SQVTM, CDR2 ANQGSEA, per germline. This CDR3 is 12 amino acids long. In DNA, the CDR3 is TGCAGCGTAACAGGGGAGTGGGAGACCCAGTACTAC. This gives the protein CSVTGEWETQYY.

This clonotype was found a few times. The chain carries TRBV7-6 and TRBJ1-1; a possible D gene is TRBD1 (5 bases). Germline V CDR1 and CDR2: SGHVS, FNYEAQ. CDR3 length equals 14 residues. V was trimmed by 5 bases and J by 1 base, leaving 11 bases between them. The CDR3 loop reads CASSPNQGNTEAFF. The CDR3 DNA reads TGTGCCAGCAGCCCTAATCAGGGGAACACTGAAGCTTTCTTT.

This clonotype was recorded many times. This chain uses TRBV29-1 with TRBJ2-3; TRBD1 agrees at 9 bases. This CDR3 comprises 14 residues. From germline, CDR1 is SQVTM and CDR2 ANQGSEA. V shed 7 bases and J 7 bases; nucleotides not matched to a gene: 12. The DNA of the CDR3 is TGCAGCGGACCCCGGGACAGGGATTTGAATACGCAGTATTTT. Translation gives CSGPRDRDLNTQYF.